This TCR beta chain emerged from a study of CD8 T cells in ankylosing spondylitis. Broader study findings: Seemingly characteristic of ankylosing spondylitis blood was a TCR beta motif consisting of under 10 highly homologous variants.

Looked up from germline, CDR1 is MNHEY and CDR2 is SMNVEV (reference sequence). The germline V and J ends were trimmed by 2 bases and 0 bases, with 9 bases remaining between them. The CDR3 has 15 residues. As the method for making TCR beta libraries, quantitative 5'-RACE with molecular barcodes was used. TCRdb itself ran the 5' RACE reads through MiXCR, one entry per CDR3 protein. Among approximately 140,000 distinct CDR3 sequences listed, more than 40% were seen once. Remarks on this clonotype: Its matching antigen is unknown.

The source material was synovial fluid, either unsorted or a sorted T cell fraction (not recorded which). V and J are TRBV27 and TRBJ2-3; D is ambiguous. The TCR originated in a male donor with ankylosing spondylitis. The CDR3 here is CASSLVQESTDTQYF. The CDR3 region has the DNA TGTGCCAGCAGTTTAGTTCAAGAAAGCACAGATACGCAGTATTTT.